This T cell receptor (beta chain) was captured by sequencing in a study of T cell changes during pregnancy in multiple sclerosis. The CDR3 has 15 amino acids. CDR1 is MNHEY and CDR2 is SVGAGI in the germline V gene. V dropped 0 bases and J dropped 2 bases, with 7 bases sitting between them. Clones were sequenced by immunoSEQ multiplex PCR, and TCRdb holds only the in-frame ones, with some missing. The sample lists some 47,000 clones, 88% occurring once. The J gene is TRBJ1-4, the V gene TRBV6-5; D unclear. Sequenced material: CD8+ T cells from peripheral blood mononuclear cells, taken after pregnancy. This receptor was identified in a female donor in good health, enrolled as a control in a pregnancy study. CDR3 region: CASSYSGRTNEKLFF. The CDR3 DNA follows: TGTGCCAGCAGTTACTCCGGGAGGACTAATGAAAAACTGTTTTTT.